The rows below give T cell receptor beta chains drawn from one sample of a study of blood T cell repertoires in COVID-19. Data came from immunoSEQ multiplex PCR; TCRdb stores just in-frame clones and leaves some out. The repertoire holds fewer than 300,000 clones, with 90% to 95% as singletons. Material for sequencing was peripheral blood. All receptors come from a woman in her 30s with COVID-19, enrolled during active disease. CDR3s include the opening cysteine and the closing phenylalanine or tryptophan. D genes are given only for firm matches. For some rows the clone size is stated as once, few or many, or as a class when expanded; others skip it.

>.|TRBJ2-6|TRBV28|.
CATIDSSGANVLTF
TGTGCCACCATCGACAGCTCTGGGGCCAACGTCCTGACTTTC
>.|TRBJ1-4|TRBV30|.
CAWSVPIEGDEKLFF
TGTGCCTGGAGCGTCCCCATCGAAGGGGATGAAAAACTGTTTTTT
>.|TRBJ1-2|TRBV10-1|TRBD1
CASSRTGGYGYTF
TGCGCCAGCAGCCGGACAGGCGGCTATGGCTACACCTTC
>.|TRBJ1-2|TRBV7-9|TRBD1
CASSLTGDRGYTF
TGTGCCAGCAGCTTAACAGGGGATCGTGGCTACACCTTC
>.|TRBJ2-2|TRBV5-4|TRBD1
CASSSAGTGATGELFF
TGTGCCAGCAGCTCTGCCGGGACAGGGGCTACCGGGGAGCTGTTTTTT
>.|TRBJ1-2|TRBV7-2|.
CASSLGLQGYGYTF
TGTGCCAGCAGCTTAGGGCTACAGGGATATGGCTACACCTTC
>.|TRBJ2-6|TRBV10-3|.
CAIRAGTGDNVLTF
TGTGCCATCAGGGCCGGGACGGGGGACAACGTCCTGACTTTC
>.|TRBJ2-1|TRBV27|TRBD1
CASTWQQGGEQFF
TGTGCCAGCACCTGGCAACAGGGGGGTGAGCAGTTCTTC
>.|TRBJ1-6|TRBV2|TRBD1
CASSRTGYNSPLHF
TGTGCCAGCAGTCGGACAGGGTATAATTCACCCCTCCACTTT
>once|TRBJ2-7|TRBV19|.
CATADARGEQYF
TGTGCCACCGCGGACGCCCGGGGCGAGCAGTACTTC
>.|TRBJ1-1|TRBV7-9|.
CASSLTQTGEAFF
TGTGCCAGCAGCTTAACACAGACCGGTGAAGCTTTCTTT
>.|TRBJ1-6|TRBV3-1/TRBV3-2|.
CASSQDRGGRAGWKASPLHF
TGTGCCAGCAGCCAAGATCGGGGGGGCAGGGCAGGGTGGAAGGCTTCACCCCTCCACTTT
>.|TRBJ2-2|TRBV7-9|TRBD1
CASSSTGGWDTGELFF
TGTGCCAGCAGCTCCACAGGGGGCTGGGACACCGGGGAGCTGTTTTTT